The subject of this entry is one T cell receptor (beta chain). Its antigen is not yet known. Given a much more abundant clone one base away, this may be a read error. CDR1 and CDR2, per the germline V gene (reference sequence), are MNHNY and SVGAGI. The germline V and J ends show losses of 4 bases and 6 bases respectively, and no gene match explains 8 bases of the junction. CDR3 length: 15 amino acids, cysteine to phenylalanine. Just the 45-base CDR3 DNA is kept, in frame starting at base 1. The data belong to a study of liver allograft versus peripheral blood T cells (dated by TCRdb to the early 2020s). Context from the whole study: T cell receptor repertoires present within transplanted livers were compared with repertoires in the peripheral blood of liver transplant recipients. General study outcomes and caveats: T cell receptor repertoires inside liver allografts were reported to differ from those detected in peripheral blood.

The reads were generated on an Illumina MiSeq. Starting from the raw public reads, TCRdb applied fastp trimming at Q25, assembled clones with MiXCR and retained in-frame beta chains. Rows are combined by CDR3 protein, so each entry shows the most common genes and DNA. The sample records about 8,500 distinct CDR3 sequences, approximately 17% of which are singletons. The biggest ten clones account for approximately 4.5% of the sample. The sequence joins TRBV6-6 to TRBJ2-2; 7 nucleotides in the junction match TRBD1. This TCR derives from a human patient who had a liver transplant. A transplant means some T cells may be of graft donor rather than patient origin. CDR3 sequence: CASSSGTVFAGELFF. The nucleotide sequence is given as TGTGCCAGCAGTTCGGGGACAGTTTTTGCCGGGGAGCTGTTTTTT.